This TCR beta chain came from a study of spatial heterogeneity in lung cancer. TCRdb processed the 5' RACE reads anew with MiXCR; each CDR3 protein has one entry. Found here are some 41,000 distinct CDR3 sequences, about 10% of them singletons; the top ten hold about a sixth. This clonotype has just a few counts. The CDR3 runs 12 residues. Between the trimmed V and J ends, which lost 1 base and 7 bases, there was a span of 4 bases. The V gene's germline CDR1 is SGHAT and CDR2 FQNNGV. Time point in this sample: blood at routine non-recurrence follow-up after resection. Without sorting, whole RNA was sequenced from tumor, nontumor lung or frozen PBMC.

Source: PBMCs, taken at follow-up. This chain joins TRBV11-2 and TRBJ1-4, with unresolved D. The receptor was derived from a female donor with early-stage non-small cell lung cancer. The CDR3: CASSLGSEKLFF. CDR3 nucleotides: TGTGCCAGCAGCTTAGGCTCTGAAAAACTGTTTTTT.